These 3 T cell receptor beta chains originate from one sample sequenced in a study of T cell responses to AZD1222 COVID-19 vaccine listed by TCRdb under 2021. Libraries were made using the immunoSEQ multiplex PCR assay. TCRdb's version of the immuneACCESS table is confined to in-frame rearrangements and falls short of the full clone set. An unresolved V gene accounts for under half of the shortfall where checked; the remainder is of unknown origin. This sample lists 100,000 to 120,000 clones; about 88% were detected once. 44% of the sample is in the top ten clones. The time point label, as the study defines it: about 28 days (+/-7) after the second vaccine dose. The sample consisted of peripheral blood, taken 28 days after the second AZD1222 dose. Source of these receptors: an adult who received the AZD1222 COVID-19 vaccine.

The chain uses TRBV2 and TRBJ2-7, with D tentatively TRBD1 (5 bases). Germline CDR1 and CDR2: SNHLY and FYNNEI. The germline V and J ends were trimmed by 1 base and 4 bases, with 5 bases remaining between them. The length of the CDR3 is 12 residues. This CDR3 reads CASSEDRYEQYF. The CDR3 nucleotides read TGTGCCAGCAGTGAAGACAGGTACGAGCAGTACTTC.

The chain recombines TRBV28 with TRBJ1-2, with 8 bases aligning to TRBD1. Germline values: CDR1 MDHEN, CDR2 SYDVKM. V trimming: 7 bases; J trimming: 8 bases; junction bases outside the gene matches: 12. The CDR3 is 14 residues long. The CDR3 DNA sequence: TGTGCCAGCACCGGAACTGACAGGGGTTTAGGCTACACCTTC. This translates into CASTGTDRGLGYTF.

The chain couples TRBV5-1 to TRBJ1-1; weak D call: TRBD1 (5 bases). Germline V lookup: CDR1 SGHRS, CDR2 YFSETQ. The CDR3 extends over 17 amino acids. V was trimmed by 5 bases and J by 4 bases, leaving 24 bases between them. As DNA, the CDR3 is TGCGCCAGCAGGACAACCCGGGGGGTTAACGATGGCACTGAAGCTTTCTTT. Translation: CASRTTRGVNDGTEAFF.